This T cell receptor (beta chain) was obtained from a study of T cells after yellow fever vaccination. General study findings and limits: Weaker in magnitude, the secondary response showed a faster peak on day 5 versus 15.

TCRdb fed the 5' RACE reads into MiXCR, producing one record per CDR3 protein. This table holds some 300,000 distinct CDR3 sequences, roughly 4% found once. As regards this clonotype: Its antigen is still unknown.

The ends were cut back, 1 base at V and 2 bases at J, with 12 bases in the middle. CDR3 length: 16 residues. CDR1 and CDR2 (germline): SGHTA, FQGNSA. The chain carries TRBV7-2 and TRBJ1-5; tentative D call: TRBD1 (5 bases). The origin of this receptor is a man aged 18 to 30 who received the YFV17D yellow fever vaccine. This specimen consisted of PBMCs, obtained on the day of the yellow fever booster vaccination. CDR3 in DNA: TGTGCCAGCAGCTTAGTAGGGGCGGGAGGCAATCAGCCCCAGCATTTT. This sequence encodes CASSLVGAGGNQPQHF.